The sequence of this T cell receptor beta chain was determined in a study of shared clonotypes between healthy human individuals. TCRdb's table, derived via immunoSEQ multiplex PCR, lists solely in-frame clones and lacks some. The sample includes about 1,500,000 clones, approximately 97% of them seen just once. The germline CDR1 and CDR2 sequences are MNHEY and SVGAGI. This CDR3 region has 13 residues. Trimming took 2 bases from V and 5 from J, leaving 9 bases between them. Study-wide results and caveats: Rarefaction revealed incomplete sorted-subset sequencing despite large depth.

Points on this clone: The antigen remains unidentified.

The sample comprised naive CD4+ T cells sorted from blood. The subset denotes: CD45RA+ positively selected. The rearrangement uses TRBV6-5 and TRBJ2-5; D gene uncertain. The receptor's source is a man younger than 40 in good health. The CDR3 DNA sequence: TGTGCCAGCAGTTACAGGGAAAGGGAGACCCAGTACTTC. This translates into CASSYRERETQYF.